This T cell receptor beta chain was recorded in a study of T cells in Graves' hyperthyroidism and ophthalmopathy. Notes on the study in general: The blood repertoire included most of the expanded thyroid clonotypes above 0.001.

Amplification yielded TCR beta CDR3 regions, with RNA transcripts as the source. Researchers ran a first-round RT-PCR on the TCR CDR3 using the HTBI primer set. TCRdb re-analysed the multiplex PCR reads in MiXCR, keeping a single row per CDR3 protein. The data hold a few hundred thousand distinct CDR3 sequences, with 14% observed a single time. The germline V gene encodes CDR1 MDHEN and CDR2 SYDVKM. Trimming removed 3 bases from V and 6 bases from J, with 9 bases in between. The CDR3 is 12 residues long. This clonotype was counted many times. Its antigen is not known. The source is a woman aged 25 to 45 with Graves' ophthalmopathy. The sample consisted of blood. The genes are TRBV28 and TRBJ2-7; D is uncertain. CDR3: CASSFTVGEQYF. The CDR3 coding sequence is TGTGCCAGCAGTTTTACTGTCGGCGAGCAGTACTTC.